The clone carrying this TCR beta chain occurred a few times. This sample was included in a study of T-cell memory formation after mild COVID-19. At the level of the study: TCR clusters mostly belonged to single donors.

Trimming took 0 bases from V and 5 from J, leaving 15 bases between them. CDR3 length: 16 residues. Germline-derived CDR1 and CDR2 are SGHRS and YFSETQ. Via MiXCR, TCRdb re-called the 5' RACE reads, giving one row per CDR3 protein. The sample includes under 110,000 distinct CDR3 sequences, about a sixth of them seen just once. The sequencing input was PBMCs or a T cell subset sorted from them (not recorded which). The sequence was obtained from an adult woman who had mild COVID-19 (a few samples of this study predate the infection). Cell type and time point are not known. The rearrangement uses TRBV5-1 and TRBJ2-1; the D gene is possibly TRBD2 (6 bases). Written as DNA, the CDR3 is TGCGCCAGCAGCTTGGCGGGACTCCCTCTAAACAATGAGCAGTTCTTC. Translated, it gives CASSLAGLPLNNEQFF.